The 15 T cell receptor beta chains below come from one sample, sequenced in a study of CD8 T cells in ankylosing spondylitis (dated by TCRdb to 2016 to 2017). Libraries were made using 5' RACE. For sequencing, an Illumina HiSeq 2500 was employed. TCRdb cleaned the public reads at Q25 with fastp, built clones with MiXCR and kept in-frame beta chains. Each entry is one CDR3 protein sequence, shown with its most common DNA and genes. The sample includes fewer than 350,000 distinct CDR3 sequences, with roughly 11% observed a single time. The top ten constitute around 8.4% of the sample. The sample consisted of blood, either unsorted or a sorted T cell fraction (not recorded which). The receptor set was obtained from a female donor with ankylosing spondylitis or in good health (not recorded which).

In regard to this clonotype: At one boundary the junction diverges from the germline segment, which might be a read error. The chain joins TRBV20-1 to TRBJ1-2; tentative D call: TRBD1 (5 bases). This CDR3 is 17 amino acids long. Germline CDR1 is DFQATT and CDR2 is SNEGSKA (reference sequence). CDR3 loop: CCALSGGSARANYGYTF. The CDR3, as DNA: TGCTGTGCCCTATCGGGGGGGTCGGCCCGAGCTAACTATGGCTACACCTTC.

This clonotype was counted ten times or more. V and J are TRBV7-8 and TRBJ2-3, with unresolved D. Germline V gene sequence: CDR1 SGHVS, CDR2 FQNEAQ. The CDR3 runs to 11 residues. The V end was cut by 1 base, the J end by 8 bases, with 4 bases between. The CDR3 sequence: CASSLGVTQYF. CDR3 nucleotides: TGTGCCAGCAGCTTAGGAGTTACGCAGTATTTT.

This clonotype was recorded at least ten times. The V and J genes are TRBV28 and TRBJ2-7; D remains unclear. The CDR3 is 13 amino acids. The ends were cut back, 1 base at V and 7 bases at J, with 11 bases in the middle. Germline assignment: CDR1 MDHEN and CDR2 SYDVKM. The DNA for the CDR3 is TGTGCCAGCAGTTTATCAAGCCCCAGGGAGCAGTACTTC. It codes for CASSLSSPREQYF.

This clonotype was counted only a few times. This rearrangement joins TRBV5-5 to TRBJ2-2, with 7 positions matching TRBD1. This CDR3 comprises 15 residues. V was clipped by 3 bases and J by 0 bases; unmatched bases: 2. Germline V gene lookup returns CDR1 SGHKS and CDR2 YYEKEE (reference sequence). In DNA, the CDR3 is TGTGCCAGCAGCTGGACAGGCGCGAACACCGGGGAGCTGTTTTTT. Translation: CASSWTGANTGELFF.

CDR3 nucleotide sequence: TGTGCCAGCACCTCCCCAGGGTCCTACGAGCAGTACTTC. Protein: CASTSPGSYEQYF. The V gene is TRBV6-1, the J gene TRBJ2-7; D might be TRBD1 (5 bases). The CDR3 has 13 residues. Per the germline V gene, CDR1 is MNHNS and CDR2 is SASEGT. Deletions cut 7 bases from V and 1 base from J, with 11 bases between.

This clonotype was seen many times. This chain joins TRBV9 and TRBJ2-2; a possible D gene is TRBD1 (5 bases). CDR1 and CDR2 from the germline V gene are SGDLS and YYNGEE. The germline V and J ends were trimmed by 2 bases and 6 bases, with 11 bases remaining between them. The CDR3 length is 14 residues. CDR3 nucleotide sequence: TGTGCCAGCAGCGTTGACAGCAAGTCCGGGGAGCTGTTTTTT. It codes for CASSVDSKSGELFF.

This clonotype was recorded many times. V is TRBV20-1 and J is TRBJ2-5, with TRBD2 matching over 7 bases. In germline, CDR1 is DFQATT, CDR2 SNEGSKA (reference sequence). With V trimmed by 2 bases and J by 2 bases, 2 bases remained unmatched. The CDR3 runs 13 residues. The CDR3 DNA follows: TGCAGTGCTAGACAGGGAGGGCAAGAGACCCAGTACTTC. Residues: CSARQGGQETQYF.

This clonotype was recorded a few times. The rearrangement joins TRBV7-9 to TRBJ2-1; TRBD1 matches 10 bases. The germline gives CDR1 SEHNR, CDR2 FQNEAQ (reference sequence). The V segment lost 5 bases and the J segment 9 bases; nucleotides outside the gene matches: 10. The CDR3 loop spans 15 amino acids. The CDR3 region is CASSLSGTGDFEQFF. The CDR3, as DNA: TGTGCCAGCAGCCTTTCCGGGACAGGGGATTTTGAGCAGTTCTTC.

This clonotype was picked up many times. Written as DNA, the CDR3 is TGCGCCAGCAGGGCTACTAACGGCCCCACCGGGGAGCTGTTTTTT. Encoded protein: CASRATNGPTGELFF. The genes are TRBV5-1 and TRBJ2-2; the D is unclear. Trimming pared 5 bases from V and 4 bases from J, leaving 15 bases between. Germline V gene data show CDR1 as SGHRS and CDR2 as YFSETQ. The CDR3 contains 15 residues.

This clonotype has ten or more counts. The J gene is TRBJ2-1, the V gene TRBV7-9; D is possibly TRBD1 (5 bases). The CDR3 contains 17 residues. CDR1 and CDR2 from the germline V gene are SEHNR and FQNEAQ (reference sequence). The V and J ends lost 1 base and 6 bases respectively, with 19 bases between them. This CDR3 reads CASSLGQGTRLRNEQFF. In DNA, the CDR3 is TGTGCCAGCAGCTTAGGCCAGGGCACGCGGTTACGCAATGAGCAGTTCTTC. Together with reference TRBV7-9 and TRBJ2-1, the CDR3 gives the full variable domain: DTGVSQNPRHKITKRGQNVTFRCDPISEHNRLYWYRQTLGQGPEFLTYFQNEAQLEKSRLLSDRFSAERPKGSFSTLEIQRTEQGDSAMYLCASSLGQGTRLRNEQFFGPGTRLTVL.

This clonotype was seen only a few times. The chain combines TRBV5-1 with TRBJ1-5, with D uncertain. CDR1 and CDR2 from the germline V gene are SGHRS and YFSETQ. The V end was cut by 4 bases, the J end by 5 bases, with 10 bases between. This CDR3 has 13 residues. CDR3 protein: CASSLGGYQPQHF. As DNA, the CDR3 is TGCGCCAGCAGCCTGGGAGGGTATCAGCCCCAGCATTTT. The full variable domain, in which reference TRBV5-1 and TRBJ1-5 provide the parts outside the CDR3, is KAGVTQTPRYLIKTRGQQVTLSCSPISGHRSVSWYQQTPGQGLQFLFEYFSETQRNKGNFPGRFSGRQFSNSRSEMNVSTLELGDSALYLCASSLGGYQPQHFGDGTRLSIL.

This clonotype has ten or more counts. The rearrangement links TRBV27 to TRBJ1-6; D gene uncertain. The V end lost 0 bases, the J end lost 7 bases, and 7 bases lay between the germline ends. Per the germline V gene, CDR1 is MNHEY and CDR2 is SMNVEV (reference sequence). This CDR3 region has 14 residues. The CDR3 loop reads CASSLSLLNSPLHF. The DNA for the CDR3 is TGTGCCAGCAGTTTATCCCTTTTAAATTCACCCCTCCACTTT.

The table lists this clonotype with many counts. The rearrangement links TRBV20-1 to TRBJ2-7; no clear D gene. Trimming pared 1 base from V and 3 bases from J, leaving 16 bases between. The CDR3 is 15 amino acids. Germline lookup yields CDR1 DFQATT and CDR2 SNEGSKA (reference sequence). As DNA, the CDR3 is TGCAGTGCTAGAGTCGGTGGTGGCGTGGGCTACGAGCAGTACTTC. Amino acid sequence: CSARVGGGVGYEQYF.

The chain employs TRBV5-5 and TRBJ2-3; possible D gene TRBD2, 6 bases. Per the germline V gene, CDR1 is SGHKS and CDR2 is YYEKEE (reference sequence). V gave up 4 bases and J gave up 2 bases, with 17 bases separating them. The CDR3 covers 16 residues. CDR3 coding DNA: TGTGCCAGCAGCCCTGACGCGGCGGGGATCACAGATACGCAGTATTTT. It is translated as CASSPDAAGITDTQYF.

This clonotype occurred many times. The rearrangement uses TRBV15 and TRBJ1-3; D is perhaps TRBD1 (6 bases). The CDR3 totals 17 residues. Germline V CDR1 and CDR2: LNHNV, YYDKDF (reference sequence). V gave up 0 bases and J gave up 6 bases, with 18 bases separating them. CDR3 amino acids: CATSRDWGQGPLNTIYF. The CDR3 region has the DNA TGTGCCACCAGCAGAGATTGGGGCCAGGGGCCACTAAACACCATATATTTT.